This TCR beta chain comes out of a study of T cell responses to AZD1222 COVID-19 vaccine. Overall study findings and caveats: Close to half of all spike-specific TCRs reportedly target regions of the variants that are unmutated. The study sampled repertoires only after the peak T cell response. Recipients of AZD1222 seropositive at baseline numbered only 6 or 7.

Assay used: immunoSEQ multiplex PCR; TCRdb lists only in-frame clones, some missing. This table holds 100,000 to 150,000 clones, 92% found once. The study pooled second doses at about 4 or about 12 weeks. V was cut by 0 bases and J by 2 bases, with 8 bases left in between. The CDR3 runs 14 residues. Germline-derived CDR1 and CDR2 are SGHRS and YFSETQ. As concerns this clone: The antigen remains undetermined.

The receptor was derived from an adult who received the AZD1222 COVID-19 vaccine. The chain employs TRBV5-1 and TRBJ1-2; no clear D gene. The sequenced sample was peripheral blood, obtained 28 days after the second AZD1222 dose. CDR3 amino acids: CASSLEGQNYGYTF. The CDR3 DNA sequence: TGCGCCAGCAGCTTGGAGGGTCAGAACTATGGCTACACCTTC.